This entry concerns a single T cell receptor (beta chain). Its antigen is still unknown. Base quality data are lacking; no much larger clone is found one base away. Read against the paper, the sample's time point label means: baseline, week 1 (first vaccination visit). The treatment or condition label corresponds to: pre-vaccination baseline after standard-of-care therapy. All donors had newly diagnosed IDH1-mutant astrocytomas of WHO grade 3 or 4 that showed loss of nuclear ATRX. The samples were drawn from NOA16, a multicentre, single-arm, open-label phase I trial in Germany that tested a mutant IDH1 peptide vaccine in humans for the first time. Visit V03 blood draws served as the baseline sample for immunogenicity testing. Genomic DNA for TCRB sequencing was isolated from EDTA blood with the DNeasy Blood and Tissue Kit. This sample was taken from a study of a mutant IDH1 vaccine in newly diagnosed glioma (dated by TCRdb to the early 2020s). About the study as a whole: Of the 32 patients who were treated, 62.5% were male and approximately 38% were female, and the mean age was around 40 years. For exploratory analyses, approximately 25 treated patients had longitudinal TCRB deep sequencing done wherever samples were available. Before enrollment, patients had received standard therapy of radiotherapy alone, temozolomide alone, or radiochemotherapy with temozolomide; most received the combination. Peripheral blood samples were drawn at six visits, namely V03 (baseline), V05, V07, V10, V12 and V13. What the authors observed across the whole study: Across multiple MHC alleles, vaccine-induced immune responses were seen in 93.3% of patients. Pseudoprogression seemed to be unrelated to changes in the top peripheral T cell clonotypes found by TCRB sequencing. Selection of PBMC samples for TCRB deep sequencing was based on availability. The authors stated that sample limitations prevented analyses of patient blood samples from being reproduced.

The library came from the immunoSEQ multiplex PCR assay. Following the manufacturer's protocol, the hsTCRB Kit was used to amplify rearranged TCR beta chain sequences. Sequencing of TCRB libraries was carried out on an Illumina MiSeq. For the original study's pipeline: Demultiplexing, trimming and gene mapping were performed with the kit vendor's proprietary platform. In its TCRdb copy, this immuneACCESS table keeps in-frame sequences only and misses some clones. Where compared with another copy, unresolved V genes explain less than half of these, and the others have no known cause. That table is the source of V, J and clone size, and D and trimming were worked out from the DNA. The sample yields around 53,000 clones; about nine tenths were counted once. In total, the top ten clones hold about 2.2% of the sample. The CDR3 runs 14 residues from the cysteine to the phenylalanine. CDR3 DNA only is kept here, 42 bases in frame from base 1. As encoded in the germline V gene, CDR1 is MNHNS while CDR2 is SASEGT. The junction shows trimming of 7 bases on V and 2 bases on J, plus 12 bases between the germline ends.

Sequenced material: PBMCs, taken from a glioma patient treated with radiotherapy, temozolomide or both. This sequence uses TRBV6-1 and TRBJ1-3, with an unclear D gene assignment. This clonotype originated in a man between 35 and 55 years old with glioma. The sequenced DNA: TGTGCCAGCAAATTATCGGGAACTGGAAACACCATATATTTT. Its amino acids are CASKLSGTGNTIYF.